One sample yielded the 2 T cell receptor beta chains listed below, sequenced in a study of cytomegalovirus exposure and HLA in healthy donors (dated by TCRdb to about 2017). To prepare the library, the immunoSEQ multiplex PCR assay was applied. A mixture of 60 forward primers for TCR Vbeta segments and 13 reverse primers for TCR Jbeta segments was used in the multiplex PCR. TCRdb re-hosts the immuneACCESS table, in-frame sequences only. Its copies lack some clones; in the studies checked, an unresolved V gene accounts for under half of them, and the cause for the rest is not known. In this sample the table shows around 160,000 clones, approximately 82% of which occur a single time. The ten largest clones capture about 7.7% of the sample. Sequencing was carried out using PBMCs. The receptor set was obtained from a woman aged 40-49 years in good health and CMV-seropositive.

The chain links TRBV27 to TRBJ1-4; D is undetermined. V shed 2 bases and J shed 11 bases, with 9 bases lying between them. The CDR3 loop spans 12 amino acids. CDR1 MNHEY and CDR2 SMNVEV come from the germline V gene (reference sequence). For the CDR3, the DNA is TGTGCCAGCAGTTTAGGGCCGGGGAAACTGTTTTTT. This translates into CASSLGPGKLFF.

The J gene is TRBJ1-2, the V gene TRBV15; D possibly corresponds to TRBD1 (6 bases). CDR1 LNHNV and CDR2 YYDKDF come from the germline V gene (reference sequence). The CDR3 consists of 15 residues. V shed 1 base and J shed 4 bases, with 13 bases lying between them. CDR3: CATSRAVQGTYGYTF. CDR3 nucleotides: TGTGCCACCAGCAGAGCCGTCCAGGGGACCTATGGCTACACCTTC.